The 9 T cell receptor beta chains reported below all come from one sample, sequenced in a study of T-cell reconstitution after alpha-beta-depleted transplantation in children. It was with unique molecular identifiers that the TCRbeta library was prepared. TCRdb re-analysed the PCR reads in MiXCR, keeping a single row per CDR3 protein. The repertoire consists of 450,000 to 600,000 distinct CDR3 sequences, with 15% to 20% occurring once and the leading ten covering around 3.3%. Sequencing used PBMCs from the stem cell graft donor, obtained from the stem cell graft. All receptors derive from a human donor who donated a stem cell graft to a child with acute lymphoblastic leukemia.

This clonotype was detected a few times. The chain joins TRBV5-1 to TRBJ1-5, with no clear D. V lost 0 bases and J 4 bases, leaving 8 bases between the germline ends. Germline V gene data show CDR1 as SGHRS and CDR2 as YFSETQ. This CDR3 is built from 14 residues. The CDR3 protein is CASSLDPLNQPQHF. For the CDR3, the DNA is TGCGCCAGCAGCTTGGATCCCTTAAATCAGCCCCAGCATTTT.

The chain joins TRBV20-1 to TRBJ1-1; D uncertain. CDR1 and CDR2 from the germline V gene are DFQATT and SNEGSKA (reference sequence). The CDR3 runs to 11 residues. CDR3 nucleotide sequence: TGCAGCGGACGGGGTAGGACTGAAGCTTTCTTT. Translation gives CSGRGRTEAFF.

This clonotype has ten or more counts. This chain connects TRBV20-1 to TRBJ2-7; 11 bases are shared with TRBD2. Germline V lookup: CDR1 DFQATT, CDR2 SNEGSKA (reference sequence). The CDR3 is made up of 14 amino acids. V lost 0 bases, J lost 4 bases, and 2 bases stayed unmatched. This CDR3 is CSARETSGVYEQYF. The CDR3 coding sequence is TGCAGTGCTAGAGAGACTAGCGGGGTGTACGAGCAGTACTTC.

The chain links TRBV11-1 to TRBJ2-7, with D possibly TRBD2 on 5 matching bases. The CDR3 covers 14 residues. CDR1 is SGHAT and CDR2 is FQDESV in the germline V gene (reference sequence). Between the trimmed V and J ends, which lost 2 bases and 3 bases, there was a span of 11 bases. The CDR3 loop reads CASSLYSENYEQYF. The CDR3 DNA is TGTGCCAGCAGCTTATATAGCGAAAACTACGAGCAGTACTTC. Combining the CDR3 with reference TRBV11-1 and TRBJ2-7 gives the whole variable domain EAEVAQSPRYKITEKSQAVAFWCDPISGHATLYWYRQILGQGPELLVQFQDESVVDDSQLPKDRFSAERLKGVDSTLKIQPAELGDSAMYLCASSLYSENYEQYFGPGTRLTVT.

This clonotype was observed many times. The chain combines TRBV5-1 with TRBJ2-5; 7 positions agree with TRBD1. Germline CDR1 and CDR2: SGHRS and YFSETQ. CDR3 length equals 15 residues. V was pared by 0 bases and J by 0 bases, with 2 bases of the junction left unmatched. CDR3 loop: CASSLGDRDQETQYF. CDR3 nucleotide sequence: TGCGCCAGCAGCTTGGGGGACAGAGACCAAGAGACCCAGTACTTC.

CDR3 protein: CSAALQNSYNSPLHF. As DNA, the CDR3 is TGCAGTGCCGCCTTACAGAACTCCTATAATTCACCCCTCCACTTT. The chain uses TRBV20-1 and TRBJ1-6; no clear D gene. This CDR3 has 15 amino acids. Per the germline V gene, CDR1 is DFQATT and CDR2 is SNEGSKA (reference sequence). V was trimmed by 6 bases and J by 0 bases, leaving 12 bases between them.

The genes are TRBV29-1 and TRBJ2-7; 8 bases are a match to TRBD2. Germline trimming cut 6 bases from V and 1 base from J; bases unmatched to any gene: 5. This CDR3 contains 13 residues. CDR1 SQVTM and CDR2 ANQGSEA come from the germline V gene. CDR3 DNA: TGCAGCGTAGGTAGCGGGGTTTCCTACGAGCAGTACTTC. Amino acids: CSVGSGVSYEQYF.

Only a few counts were recorded for this clonotype. The V call is TRBV7-9, the J call TRBJ2-7; 13 bases agree with TRBD2. The CDR3 has 15 amino acids. V trimming: 3 bases; J trimming: 7 bases; junction bases outside the gene matches: 6. Per germline, CDR1 SEHNR and CDR2 FQNEAQ (reference sequence). The CDR3 here is CASSFGLAGVVEQYF. The CDR3 nucleotides read TGTGCCAGCAGCTTTGGACTAGCGGGAGTAGTTGAGCAGTACTTC.

The V call is TRBV5-1, the J call TRBJ2-2; 10 bases agree with TRBD2. Unmatched junction bases numbered 12, after V lost 7 bases and J lost 3 bases. There are 17 residues in the CDR3. Germline V CDR1 and CDR2: SGHRS, YFSETQ. The CDR3 reads CASAGLAGVSDTGELFF. The CDR3 DNA follows: TGCGCCAGCGCGGGGCTAGCGGGAGTCTCCGACACCGGGGAGCTGTTTTTT.